This T cell receptor (beta chain) was captured in a study of blood T cell repertoires in COVID-19. The count of this clone is one. Germline loops: CDR1 MNHEY, CDR2 SVGAGI. Unmatched junction bases numbered 7, after V lost 5 bases and J lost 4 bases. This CDR3 spans 14 amino acids. As handled by the study authors: For nucleated cells, counts were estimated from reference gene primer amplification. TCRdb's copy holds only in-frame clones and misses some; the assay was immunoSEQ multiplex PCR. V and J calls and clone size are copied from that table; D and trimming were computed from the DNA. The sample yields fewer than 700,000 clones, roughly 89% seen once.

The source of this sequence is a woman in her 50s with COVID-19, enrolled during active disease. The gene calls are TRBV6-5 and TRBJ1-2; TRBD1 matches at 7 bases. The sequencing sample was made of peripheral blood. This CDR3 is CASSPIDRAYGYTF. CDR3 bases: TGTGCCAGCAGTCCCATCGACAGGGCCTATGGCTACACCTTC.